The clone carrying this TCR beta chain was seen ten or more times. Its specificity is not known. Deletions cut 2 bases from V and 3 bases from J, with 5 bases between. CDR3 length: 13 amino acids. Germline lookup yields CDR1 MNHEY and CDR2 SVGAGI. Scientists amplified the TCR beta CDR3 regions from RNA transcripts. RT-PCR with HTBI primers came first, then second-round multiplex PCR. TCRdb used MiXCR to reprocess the multiplex PCR reads, holding one entry per CDR3 protein. The sample carries roughly 480,000 distinct CDR3 sequences, around 15% recorded once. Disease in donors with ophthalmopathy had moderate-to-severe activity, CAS ≥3, NOSPECS ≥4 and under 3 months' duration. The sample belongs to a study of Graves' ophthalmopathy and Graves' hyperthyroidism. Study-wide results and caveats: The authors also found most expanded thyroid clonotypes above 0.001 frequency in blood.

This receptor was taken from a woman aged 25 to 39 with Graves' ophthalmopathy. This chain connects TRBV6-5 to TRBJ1-3; D uncertain. Specimen: blood. In nucleotides, the CDR3 is TGTGCCAGCAGTTACATGGGTGGAAACACCATATATTTT. As protein: CASSYMGGNTIYF.